The subject of this entry is one T cell receptor beta chain. These data come from a study of blood T cell repertoires in COVID-19. For the study at large: The United States, Italy and Spain were the sources of the acute and convalescent COVID-19 samples. PBMCs, B-cell-depleted T cells, or T cells provided the cDNA or gDNA that made up the material.

How the authors handled the data: It was from reference gene primer amplification that nucleated cell counts were estimated. Sequencing used immunoSEQ multiplex PCR; TCRdb keeps in-frame clones, though not all of them. V and J calls and clone size are those listed in that table; D and trimming were worked out from the DNA. Here the sample spans some 200,000 clones, more than 70% being singletons. The germline V gene encodes CDR1 KGHDR and CDR2 SFDVKD. V gave up 6 bases and J gave up 4 bases; unmatched junction bases: 8. CDR3 length: 16 amino acids. The chain joins TRBV24-1 to TRBJ2-3; 11 bases map to TRBD2. This receptor was obtained from a human donor in a cohort sampled during active COVID-19. Sequencing used peripheral blood. The CDR3 coding sequence is TGTGCCACCAGTCGAAGTCTAGCGGGAGGTGCAGATACGCAGTATTTT. The encoded protein is CATSRSLAGGADTQYF.